The 24 T cell receptor beta chains below all came from one sample that was sequenced in a study of response to subunit inactivated influenza vaccine. TCRdb fed the RT-PCR reads into MiXCR, producing one record per CDR3 protein. The sample holds 530,000 or so distinct CDR3 sequences, 10% to 15% seen once. Source: PBMCs from blood, taken on the day of vaccination. Receptors were obtained from a man aged 50-60 years who received an inactivated influenza vaccine.

This clonotype has more than one count but fewer than ten. The chain recombines TRBV28 with TRBJ2-7; TRBD2 matches 7 bases. J lost 3 bases, V lost 8 bases, and 7 bases had no gene match. This CDR3 region has 13 residues. CDR1 and CDR2 (germline): MDHEN, SYDVKM. Here the CDR3 DNA reads TGTGCCAGCCAACCAGCGGGGCTCTACGAGCAGTACTTC. Protein: CASQPAGLYEQYF. Filled out from reference TRBV28 and TRBJ2-7, the complete variable domain reads DVKVTQSSRYLVKRTGEKVFLECVQDMDHENMFWYRQDPGLGLRLIYFSYDVKMKEKGDIPEGYSVSREKKERFSLILESASTNQTSMYLCASQPAGLYEQYFGPGTRLTVT.

The chain couples TRBV28 to TRBJ1-1; D is possibly TRBD1 (5 bases). Germline values: CDR1 MDHEN, CDR2 SYDVKM. This CDR3 has 16 amino acids. V lost 1 base and J lost 7, with 19 bases in between. CDR3 protein: CASSLLGRANEIEAFF. The CDR3, as DNA: TGTGCCAGCAGTTTATTGGGCAGGGCGAACGAGATTGAAGCTTTCTTT.

The CDR3 DNA reads as TGTGCCAGCAGTATTTACAGGGGGGCCTACGAGCAGTACTTC. This codes for CASSIYRGAYEQYF. The rearrangement links TRBV6-1 to TRBJ2-7, with 8 nucleotides matching TRBD1. The CDR3 has 14 residues. The germline V gene has CDR1 MNHNS and CDR2 SASEGT. V trimming: 5 bases; J trimming: 2 bases; junction bases outside the gene matches: 5.

In its sample, this clonotype was seen a few times. The gene calls are TRBV7-2 and TRBJ2-1, with D unclear. Germline loops: CDR1 SGHTA, CDR2 FQGNSA. Trimming removed 2 bases at V and 9 bases at J, with 20 bases between. The CDR3 is 16 amino acids. Here the CDR3 reads CASSLSGPARVVEQFF. CDR3 in DNA: TGTGCCAGCAGCTTAAGTGGTCCCGCGCGCGTGGTTGAGCAGTTCTTC.

The V call is TRBV12-3 or TRBV12-4, the J call TRBJ1-2, with D possibly being TRBD1 (6 bases). V lost 7 bases, J lost 5 bases, and 17 bases lay in between. This CDR3 comprises 14 residues. The CDR3 nucleotides read TGTGCCAGCACCCTCGGGGGGGGCAATTATGGCTACACCTTC. Translating gives CASTLGGGNYGYTF.

This chain joins TRBV20-1 and TRBJ1-2; D uncertain. V was pared by 1 base and J by 4 bases, with 16 bases between. The CDR3 runs 15 residues. The germline V gene encodes CDR1 DFQATT and CDR2 SNEGSKA (reference sequence). DNA for the CDR3: TGCAGTGCTAGAGCCCTTGGAAACGCGCTCTATGGCTACACCTTC. This gives the protein CSARALGNALYGYTF.

The V gene is TRBV7-2, the J gene TRBJ2-7; possibly TRBD1 for D (5 bases). V was clipped by 4 bases and J by 0 bases, with 10 bases between them. Germline CDR1 reads SGHTA; CDR2 reads FQGNSA. There are 14 residues in the CDR3. The CDR3 DNA sequence: TGTGCCAGCAGCTCGACAGTGCCCTCCTACGAGCAGTACTTC. It specifies CASSSTVPSYEQYF.

The CDR3 nucleotides are TGTGCCAGCAGCCTCGGGGTATTGCGGGGGCAAGAGACCCAGTACTTC. Translated: CASSLGVLRGQETQYF. V and J are TRBV6-1 and TRBJ2-5; TRBD2 aligns across 7 bases. Germline CDR1 MNHNS, CDR2 SASEGT. The CDR3 consists of 16 residues. J was trimmed by 2 bases and V by 6 bases; bases with no gene match: 12.

This clonotype was seen ten or more times. V is TRBV6-6 and J is TRBJ1-1; D unclear. The CDR3 covers 13 residues. Germline V gene data show CDR1 as MNHNY and CDR2 as SVGAGI (reference sequence). Trimming cost V 0 bases and J 4 bases, with 6 bases left between them. The CDR3 DNA reads TGTGCCAGCAGTTACTCGCGGGGCACTGAAGCTTTCTTT. It codes for CASSYSRGTEAFF.

The chain has TRBV7-6 and TRBJ2-7, with D tentatively TRBD1 or TRBD2 (7 bases each). CDR1 is SGHVS and CDR2 is FNYEAQ in the germline V gene. V lost 2 bases, J lost 1 base, and 18 bases lay in between. The CDR3 runs 17 residues. In DNA, the CDR3 is TGTGCCAGCAGCTTATCGGGGGGCAGGGGGGCGTCCTACGAGCAGTACTTC. This translates into CASSLSGGRGASYEQYF. Complete variable domain (other parts from reference TRBV7-6 and TRBJ2-7): GAGVSQSPRYKVTKRGQDVALRCDPISGHVSLYWYRQALGQGPEFLTYFNYEAQQDKSGLPNDRFSAERPEGSISTLTIQRTEQRDSAMYRCASSLSGGRGASYEQYFGPGTRLTVT.

This clonotype occurred once. CDR3 DNA: TGCAGTGCTAGAGGGTCTCGGGGGCGGGGGGGCCCGTATACGCAGTATTTT. Translated: CSARGSRGRGGPYTQYF. The V and J genes are TRBV20-1 and TRBJ2-3, with 9 positions matching TRBD2. The CDR3 runs 17 residues. Germline V gene data show CDR1 as DFQATT and CDR2 as SNEGSKA (reference sequence). V dropped 1 base and J dropped 7; count of bases not matched to a gene: 15.

This chain connects TRBV20-1 to TRBJ2-7, with 7 nucleotides matching TRBD2. The germline V gene has CDR1 DFQATT and CDR2 SNEGSKA (reference sequence). The ends lost 3 bases at V and 5 bases at J; junction bases unmatched: 10. The CDR3 has 14 amino acids. In nucleotides, the CDR3 is TGCAGTGCTAGGTTCGGCGGGGGAGAAAACGAGCAGTACTTC. It specifies CSARFGGGENEQYF.

The rearrangement joins TRBV20-1 to TRBJ2-7; 7 nucleotides agree with TRBD1. CDR1 DFQATT and CDR2 SNEGSKA come from the germline V gene (reference sequence). V trimming: 6 bases; J trimming: 2 bases; junction bases outside the gene matches: 7. The CDR3 loop spans 13 amino acids. Here the CDR3 reads CSAYRQGPYEQYF. CDR3 bases: TGCAGTGCGTACCGACAGGGCCCCTACGAGCAGTACTTC.

This sequence joins TRBV7-8 and TRBJ1-4, with 8 positions matching TRBD1. CDR1 is SGHVS, CDR2 FQNEAQ, per germline. Trimming cost V 2 bases and J 5 bases; bases outside gene matches: 4. The CDR3 spans 15 residues. This CDR3 reads CASSLSGGENEKLFF. The DNA for the CDR3 is TGTGCCAGCAGCTTATCAGGGGGCGAGAATGAAAAACTGTTTTTT.

V gene TRBV29-1 combines with J gene TRBJ1-2; TRBD1 is a possible D gene (5 bases). The CDR3 has 13 amino acids. V was trimmed by 6 bases and J by 4 bases, leaving 15 bases between them. The germline V gene has CDR1 SQVTM and CDR2 ANQGSEA. CDR3 sequence (DNA): TGCAGCGTGCTTGGGGCGCTCAGCTATGGCTACACCTTC. Amino acid sequence: CSVLGALSYGYTF. The full variable domain, with the rest looked up from reference TRBV29-1 and TRBJ1-2, is SAVISQKPSRDICQRGTSLTIQCQVDSQVTMMFWYRQQPGQSLTLIATANQGSEATYESGFVIDKFPISRPNLTFSTLTVSNMSPEDSSIYLCSVLGALSYGYTFGSGTRLTVV.

This clonotype was observed a few times. The chain couples TRBV7-2 to TRBJ1-5; D not resolved. The germline V and J ends were trimmed by 4 bases and 0 bases, with 4 bases remaining between them. CDR1 and CDR2 from the germline V gene are SGHTA and FQGNSA. The CDR3 is made up of 13 amino acids. The CDR3 region is CASSYLSNQPQHF. CDR3 coding DNA: TGTGCCAGCAGCTACCTTAGCAATCAGCCCCAGCATTTT.

The CDR3 here is CASSLDPRTGRDGYTF. CDR3 coding DNA: TGTGCCAGCAGCTTAGATCCCCGAACGGGACGCGATGGCTACACCTTC. The V gene is TRBV7-2, the J gene TRBJ1-2, with D possibly being TRBD1 (5 bases). The length of the CDR3 is 16 residues. CDR1 is SGHTA, CDR2 FQGNSA, per germline. Trimming took 1 base from V and 6 from J, leaving 18 bases between them.

This clonotype showed up just a few times. The chain has TRBV27 and TRBJ2-7, with 8 bases aligning to TRBD1. The CDR3 consists of 15 residues. The ends lost 10 bases at V and 6 bases at J; junction bases unmatched: 17. The V gene's germline CDR1 is MNHEY and CDR2 SMNVEV (reference sequence). CDR3 sequence reads: CATNEGTGTGGEQYF. CDR3 nucleotides: TGTGCCACGAACGAGGGGACCGGGACAGGAGGCGAGCAGTACTTC.

This clonotype was picked up a small number of times. The V call is TRBV9, the J call TRBJ1-1, with D uncertain. V dropped 4 bases and J dropped 0 bases, with 13 bases sitting between them. Germline CDR1 is SGDLS and CDR2 is YYNGEE. The CDR3 is 15 residues long. For the CDR3, the DNA is TGTGCCAGCAGCCGCAGGTCCGAAATGAACACTGAAGCTTTCTTT. Translated: CASSRRSEMNTEAFF.

This clonotype occurred a few times. This rearrangement joins TRBV19 to TRBJ1-6, with unresolved D. CDR3 length: 16 residues. With 6 bases removed from V and 7 bases from J, the gap between germline ends came to 19 bases. Germline loops: CDR1 LNHDA, CDR2 SQIVND (reference sequence). As DNA, the CDR3 is TGTGCCAGTAGCATCCCGGGTCAAAATTTGAATTCACCCCTCCACTTT. Amino acids: CASSIPGQNLNSPLHF. Combining the CDR3 with reference TRBV19 and TRBJ1-6 gives the whole variable domain DGGITQSPKYLFRKEGQNVTLSCEQNLNHDAMYWYRQDPGQGLRLIYYSQIVNDFQKGDIAEGYSVSREKKESFPLTVTSAQKNPTAFYLCASSIPGQNLNSPLHFGNGTRLTVT.

This clonotype showed up just a few times. The chain joins TRBV5-1 to TRBJ2-3, with D perhaps matching TRBD2 (5 bases). The CDR3 has 14 amino acids. V gave up 5 bases and J gave up 3 bases, with 13 bases separating them. CDR1 and CDR2 (germline): SGHRS, YFSETQ. The CDR3 spells CASSTGMGTDTQYF. CDR3 nucleotides: TGCGCCAGCAGTACGGGAATGGGTACAGATACGCAGTATTTT.

The V and J genes are TRBV28 and TRBJ1-1; no clear D gene. V lost 7 bases, J lost 1 base, and 10 bases lay in between. This CDR3 is 13 amino acids long. The germline V gene has CDR1 MDHEN and CDR2 SYDVKM. DNA of the CDR3: TGTGCCAGCACTGTCGCGGGGAACACTGAAGCTTTCTTT. Protein product: CASTVAGNTEAFF.

This sequence joins TRBV10-3 and TRBJ2-3; tentative D call: TRBD1 (6 bases). Germline CDR1 ENHRY, CDR2 SYGVKD. Trimming left V 10 bases short and J 0 bases short, with 11 bases between. The CDR3 covers 13 residues. The CDR3 coding sequence is TGTGCCACCCAGACAGGAAGCACAGATACGCAGTATTTT. Protein product: CATQTGSTDTQYF.

This clonotype was observed a few times. The chain is built from TRBV7-9 and TRBJ2-1, with D perhaps matching TRBD1 or TRBD2 (5 bases each). CDR3 length: 11 residues. Trimming left V 4 bases short and J 11 bases short, with 9 bases between. The germline gives CDR1 SEHNR, CDR2 FQNEAQ (reference sequence). Here the CDR3 DNA reads TGTGCCAGCAGCTCGGGACCCCAGCAGTTCTTC. The encoded protein is CASSSGPQQFF. Drawing the rest from reference TRBV7-9 and TRBJ2-1, the complete variable domain is DTGVSQNPRHKITKRGQNVTFRCDPISEHNRLYWYRQTLGQGPEFLTYFQNEAQLEKSRLLSDRFSAERPKGSFSTLEIQRTEQGDSAMYLCASSSGPQQFFGPGTRLTVL.